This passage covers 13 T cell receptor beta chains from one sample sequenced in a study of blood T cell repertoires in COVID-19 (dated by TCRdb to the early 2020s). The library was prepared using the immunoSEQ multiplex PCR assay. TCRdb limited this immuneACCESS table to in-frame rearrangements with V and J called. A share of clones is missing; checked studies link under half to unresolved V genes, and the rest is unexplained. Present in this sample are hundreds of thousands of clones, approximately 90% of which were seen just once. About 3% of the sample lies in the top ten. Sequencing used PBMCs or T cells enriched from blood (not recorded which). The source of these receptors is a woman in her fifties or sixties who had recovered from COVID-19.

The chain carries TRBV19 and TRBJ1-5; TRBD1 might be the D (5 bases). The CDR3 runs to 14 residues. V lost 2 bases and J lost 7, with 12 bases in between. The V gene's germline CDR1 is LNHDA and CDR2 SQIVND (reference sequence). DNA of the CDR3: TGTGCCAGTAGTATATCGGGGGACGAGCAGCCCCAGCATTTT. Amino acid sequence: CASSISGDEQPQHF.

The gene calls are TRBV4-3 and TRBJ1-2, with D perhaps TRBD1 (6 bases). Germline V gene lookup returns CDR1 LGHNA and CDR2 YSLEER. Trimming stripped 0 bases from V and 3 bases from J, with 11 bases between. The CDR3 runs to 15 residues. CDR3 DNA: TGCGCCAGCAGCCAAGACGGGGGGCGAGACTATGGCTACACCTTC. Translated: CASSQDGGRDYGYTF.

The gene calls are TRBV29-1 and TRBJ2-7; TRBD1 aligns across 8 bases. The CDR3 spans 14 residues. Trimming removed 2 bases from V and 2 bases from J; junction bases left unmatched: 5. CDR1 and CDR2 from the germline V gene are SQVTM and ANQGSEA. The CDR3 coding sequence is TGCAGCGTTGAATGGACAGGGCCACCCTACGAGCAGTACTTC. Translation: CSVEWTGPPYEQYF.

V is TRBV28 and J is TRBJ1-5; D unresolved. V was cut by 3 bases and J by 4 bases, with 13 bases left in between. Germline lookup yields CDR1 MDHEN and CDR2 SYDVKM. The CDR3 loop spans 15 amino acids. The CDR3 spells CASSFEGSKNQPQHF. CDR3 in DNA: TGTGCCAGCAGTTTCGAAGGGAGTAAAAATCAGCCCCAGCATTTT. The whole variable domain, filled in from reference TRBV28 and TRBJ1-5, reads DVKVTQSSRYLVKRTGEKVFLECVQDMDHENMFWYRQDPGLGLRLIYFSYDVKMKEKGDIPEGYSVSREKKERFSLILESASTNQTSMYLCASSFEGSKNQPQHFGDGTRLSIL.

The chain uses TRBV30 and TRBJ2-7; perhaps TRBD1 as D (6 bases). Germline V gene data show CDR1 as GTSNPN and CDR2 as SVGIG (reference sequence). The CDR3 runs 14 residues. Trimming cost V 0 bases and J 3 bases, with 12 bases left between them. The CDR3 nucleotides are TGTGCCTGGAGTGTCCAGGGGCAAAACTACGAGCAGTACTTC. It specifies CAWSVQGQNYEQYF.

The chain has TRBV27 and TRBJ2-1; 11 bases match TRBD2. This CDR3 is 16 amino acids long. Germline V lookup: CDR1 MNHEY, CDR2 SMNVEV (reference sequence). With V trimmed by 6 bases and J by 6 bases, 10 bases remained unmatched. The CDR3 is CASRTRLAGRSNEQFF. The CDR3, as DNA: TGTGCCAGCAGAACACGACTAGCGGGAAGGAGCAATGAGCAGTTCTTC.

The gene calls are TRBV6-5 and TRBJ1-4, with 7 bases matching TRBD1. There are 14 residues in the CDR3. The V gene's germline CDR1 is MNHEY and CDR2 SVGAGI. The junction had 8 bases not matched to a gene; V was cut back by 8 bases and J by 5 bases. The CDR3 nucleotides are TGTGCCAGCGTTGGGGGACAGAGGAATGAAAAACTGTTTTTT. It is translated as CASVGGQRNEKLFF.

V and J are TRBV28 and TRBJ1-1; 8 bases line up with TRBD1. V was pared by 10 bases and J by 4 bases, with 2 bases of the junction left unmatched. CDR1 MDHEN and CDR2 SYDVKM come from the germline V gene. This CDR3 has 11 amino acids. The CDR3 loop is CATRGPTEAFF. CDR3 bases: TGTGCCACCAGGGGGCCCACTGAAGCTTTCTTT.

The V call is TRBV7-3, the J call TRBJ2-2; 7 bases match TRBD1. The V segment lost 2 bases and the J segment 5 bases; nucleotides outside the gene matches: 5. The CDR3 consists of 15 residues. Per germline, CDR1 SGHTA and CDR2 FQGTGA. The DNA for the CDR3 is TGTGCCAGCAGCTTAGCAGGGGGAGAAACCGGGGAGCTGTTTTTT. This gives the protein CASSLAGGETGELFF. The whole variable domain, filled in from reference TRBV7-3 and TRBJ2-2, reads GAGVSQTPSNKVTEKGKYVELRCDPISGHTALYWYRQSLGQGPEFLIYFQGTGAADDSGLPNDRFFAVRPEGSVSTLKIQRTERGDSAVYLCASSLAGGETGELFFGEGSRLTVL.

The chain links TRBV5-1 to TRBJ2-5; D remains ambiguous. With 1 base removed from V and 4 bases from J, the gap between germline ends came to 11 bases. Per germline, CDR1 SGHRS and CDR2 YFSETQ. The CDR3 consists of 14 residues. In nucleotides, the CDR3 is TGCGCCAGCAGCTTGAGAAAGCCTGGAGAGACCCAGTACTTC. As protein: CASSLRKPGETQYF.

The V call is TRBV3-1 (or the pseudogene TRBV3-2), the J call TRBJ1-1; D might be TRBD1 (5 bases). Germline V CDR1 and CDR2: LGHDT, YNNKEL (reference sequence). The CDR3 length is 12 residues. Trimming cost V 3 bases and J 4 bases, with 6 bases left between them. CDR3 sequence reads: CASSHQGTEAFF. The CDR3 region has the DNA TGTGCCAGCAGCCACCAGGGCACTGAAGCTTTCTTT.

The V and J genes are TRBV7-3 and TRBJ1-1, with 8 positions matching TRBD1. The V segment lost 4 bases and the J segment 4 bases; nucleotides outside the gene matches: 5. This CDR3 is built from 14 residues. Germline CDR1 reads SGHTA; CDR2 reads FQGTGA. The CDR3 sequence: CASSSDRGSTEAFF. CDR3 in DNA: TGTGCCAGCAGCTCCGACAGGGGTAGCACTGAAGCTTTCTTT.

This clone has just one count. CDR3 sequence (DNA): TGTGCCAGCGGACAGGGGAACGCCTACGAGCAGTACTTC. Protein sequence: CASGQGNAYEQYF. The chain carries TRBV28 and TRBJ2-7; 9 bases are a match to TRBD1. J gave up 2 bases and V 8 bases, and 4 bases lay outside the gene matches. CDR1 is MDHEN and CDR2 is SYDVKM in the germline V gene. The length of the CDR3 is 13 residues.